Shown below are 25 T cell receptor beta chains from a single sample sequenced in a study of cytomegalovirus exposure and HLA in healthy donors. Measured with immunoSEQ multiplex PCR; TCRdb has only the in-frame clones, and not every one. This sample has 190,000 or so clones, with 84% found just once. The sequencing input was PBMCs. These receptors originate from a woman under 30 in good health and CMV-seropositive.

The CDR3 reads CASSDRGLQETQYF. The CDR3 coding sequence is TGTGCCAGCAGCGACAGGGGGTTACAAGAGACCCAGTACTTC. The V gene is TRBV2, the J gene TRBJ2-5, with 9 bases fitting TRBD1. From germline, CDR1 is SNHLY and CDR2 FYNNEI. V shed 6 bases and J 2 bases; nucleotides not matched to a gene: 4. This CDR3 region has 14 residues.

This clone was detected only once. J is TRBJ1-1 and V is TRBV19; tentative D call: TRBD1 (5 bases). Germline V gene data show CDR1 as LNHDA and CDR2 as SQIVND (reference sequence). The CDR3 has 13 residues. Trimming pared 7 bases from V and 3 bases from J, leaving 12 bases between. The CDR3 sequence is CASTKGSYTEAFF. The CDR3 DNA reads as TGTGCCAGTACCAAGGGGTCCTACACTGAAGCTTTCTTT.

The chain carries TRBV6-6 and TRBJ1-4; 7 bases line up with TRBD1. The germline gives CDR1 MNHNY, CDR2 SVGAGI (reference sequence). Trimming took 4 bases from V and 14 from J; bases not matched to a gene: 7. CDR3 length: 12 amino acids. The CDR3: CASSSGQTALFF. DNA for the CDR3: TGTGCCAGCAGTTCGGGACAGACGGCCCTGTTTTTT.

The rearrangement links TRBV5-6 to TRBJ2-1; 9 nucleotides match TRBD1. Germline V gives CDR1 SGHDT, CDR2 YYEEEE. The CDR3 is 15 residues long. V shed 2 bases and J 5 bases; nucleotides not matched to a gene: 5. The CDR3 sequence: CASSLPGQGNNEQFF. In DNA form, the CDR3 reads TGTGCCAGCAGCTTACCGGGACAGGGAAACAATGAGCAGTTCTTC.

The rearrangement uses TRBV27 and TRBJ1-1; D might be TRBD1 (6 bases). Trimming left V 2 bases short and J 8 bases short, with 18 bases between. The CDR3 extends over 15 amino acids. The V gene's germline CDR1 is MNHEY and CDR2 SMNVEV (reference sequence). The CDR3 DNA sequence: TGTGCCAGCAGTTTAGATTTGAGGACAGTGTTCGAAGCTTTCTTT. It yields the protein CASSLDLRTVFEAFF.

The rearrangement uses TRBV7-9 and TRBJ1-1, with 7 bases matching TRBD1. Unmatched junction bases numbered 6, after V lost 2 bases and J lost 6 bases. The germline CDR1 and CDR2 sequences are SEHNR and FQNEAQ (reference sequence). This CDR3 has 14 amino acids. The CDR3 spells CASSLPNRGPEAFF. CDR3 in DNA: TGTGCCAGCAGCTTACCGAACAGGGGCCCTGAAGCTTTCTTT.

Concerning this clone itself: The junction departs from the called germline gene at one end, perhaps through a read error. This chain links TRBV15 with TRBJ1-1; TRBD1 aligns across 10 bases. The CDR3 runs 18 residues. Germline CDR1 reads LNHNV; CDR2 reads YYDKDF (reference sequence). The CDR3 loop reads CATSRERTGGMFGAEAFF. CDR3 coding DNA: TGTGCCACCAGCCGAGAAAGGACAGGGGGTATGTTTGGGGCTGAAGCTTTCTTT.

The chain combines TRBV2 with TRBJ2-7, with D possibly matching TRBD2 (7 bases). CDR3 size: 14 residues. The V end lost 3 bases, the J end lost 0 bases, and 9 bases lay between the germline ends. CDR1 is SNHLY and CDR2 is FYNNEI in the germline V gene. The CDR3: CASSEGGLSYEQYF. The CDR3 DNA is TGTGCCAGCAGTGAGGGGGGGCTCTCCTACGAGCAGTACTTC.

This clone showed up just once. V and J are TRBV6-1 and TRBJ1-5, with D possibly TRBD1 on 5 matching bases. Germline V gives CDR1 MNHNS, CDR2 SASEGT. V lost 6 bases to trimming and J lost 0 bases, with 6 bases between them. This CDR3 comprises 13 residues. The CDR3 protein is CASRTDSNQPQHF. DNA of the CDR3: TGTGCCAGCAGGACAGATAGCAATCAGCCCCAGCATTTT.

This sequence joins TRBV27 and TRBJ2-7; perhaps TRBD2 as D (6 bases). Trimming cost V 6 bases and J 3 bases, with 18 bases left between them. The CDR3 totals 15 residues. The V gene's germline CDR1 is MNHEY and CDR2 SMNVEV (reference sequence). Here the CDR3 DNA reads TGTGCCAGCAGCCGGGGATTCGAGGGAGGCTACGAGCAGTACTTC. Amino acid sequence: CASSRGFEGGYEQYF.

This clone was seen once. The chain links TRBV9 to TRBJ2-1, with D unresolved. V dropped 7 bases and J dropped 3 bases, with 11 bases sitting between them. The CDR3 has 13 residues. Germline V gene data show CDR1 as SGDLS and CDR2 as YYNGEE. Written as DNA, the CDR3 is TGTGCCAGCGCTCCAGGCAACTACAATGAGCAGTTCTTC. It codes for CASAPGNYNEQFF.

The V call is TRBV6-6, the J call TRBJ2-7; D is unclear. CDR3 size: 14 residues. The germline CDR1 and CDR2 sequences are MNHNY and SVGAGI (reference sequence). The ends were cut back, 6 bases at V and 2 bases at J, with 14 bases in the middle. The CDR3 loop reads CASRNRSIAYEQYF. The CDR3 bases are TGTGCCAGCAGAAATAGATCAATTGCCTACGAGCAGTACTTC.

The gene calls are TRBV14 and TRBJ2-7; no clear D gene. Germline-derived CDR1 and CDR2 are SGHDN and FVKESK. CDR3 length: 12 amino acids. V lost 3 bases, J lost 2 bases, and 5 bases lay in between. This CDR3 is CASSQQAYEQYF. The CDR3 nucleotides read TGTGCCAGCAGCCAGCAGGCCTACGAGCAGTACTTC.

The chain recombines TRBV29-1 with TRBJ2-5; possible D gene TRBD2, 5 bases. The CDR3 has 12 amino acids. Germline assignment: CDR1 SQVTM and CDR2 ANQGSEA. The ends were cut back, 6 bases at V and 7 bases at J, with 15 bases in the middle. CDR3 region: CSVATTVGTQYF. In nucleotides, the CDR3 is TGCAGCGTAGCGACTACCGTGGGGACCCAGTACTTC. Full variable domain (remainder filled in from reference TRBV29-1 and TRBJ2-5): SAVISQKPSRDICQRGTSLTIQCQVDSQVTMMFWYRQQPGQSLTLIATANQGSEATYESGFVIDKFPISRPNLTFSTLTVSNMSPEDSSIYLCSVATTVGTQYFGPGTRLLVL.

V gene TRBV19 combines with J gene TRBJ2-1; D not certain. The CDR3 runs 15 residues. V was pared by 2 bases and J by 7 bases, with 15 bases between. CDR1 LNHDA and CDR2 SQIVND come from the germline V gene (reference sequence). The CDR3 loop is CASSIMQASHNEQFF. CDR3 nucleotides: TGTGCCAGTAGTATAATGCAGGCCAGTCATAATGAGCAGTTCTTC.

The gene calls are TRBV7-2 and TRBJ1-2; TRBD1 matches 7 bases. J gave up 5 bases and V 5 bases, and 11 bases lay outside the gene matches. Looked up from germline, CDR1 is SGHTA and CDR2 is FQGNSA. The CDR3 sequence is 15 residues long. The CDR3 region has the DNA TGTGCCAGCAGCCCAGGACAGGTGGTCCTTTATGGCTACACCTTC. This encodes CASSPGQVVLYGYTF.

This clone was seen more than once but under ten times. This chain uses TRBV29-1 with TRBJ2-7; weak D call: TRBD1 (5 bases). V gave up 7 bases and J gave up 5 bases, with 12 bases separating them. The CDR3 sequence is 11 residues long. The germline CDR1 and CDR2 sequences are SQVTM and ANQGSEA. The CDR3 DNA reads TGCAGCGCATCCAGGGTGGACGAGCAGTACTTC. Protein: CSASRVDEQYF.

This clone was counted many times. The rearrangement joins TRBV7-6 to TRBJ2-1, with 16 positions matching TRBD2. Germline-derived CDR1 and CDR2 are SGHVS and FNYEAQ. This CDR3 has 15 residues. With V trimmed by 5 bases and J by 7 bases, 2 bases remained unmatched. The CDR3 region is CASSPGLAGGNEQFF. For the CDR3, the DNA is TGTGCCAGCAGCCCGGGACTAGCGGGGGGGAATGAGCAGTTCTTC.

This clone came up a few times. V gene TRBV19 combines with J gene TRBJ1-5, with D possibly matching TRBD1 (5 bases). V lost 6 bases to trimming and J lost 0 bases, with 24 bases between them. The CDR3 is 19 amino acids. Germline-derived CDR1 and CDR2 are LNHDA and SQIVND (reference sequence). DNA for the CDR3: TGTGCCAGTAGCCATCCGAGCCCTAAGACAGCACTTAGCAATCAGCCCCAGCATTTT. Protein sequence: CASSHPSPKTALSNQPQHF.

The chain links TRBV7-2 to TRBJ2-1; D unresolved. CDR1 SGHTA and CDR2 FQGNSA come from the germline V gene. With 5 bases removed from V and 9 bases from J, the gap between germline ends came to 14 bases. CDR3 length equals 13 residues. The CDR3 DNA reads as TGTGCCAGCAGCGCCCGAGGATACGCTGAGCAGTTCTTC. Translating gives CASSARGYAEQFF.

The chain links TRBV27 to TRBJ2-3; TRBD2 aligns across 9 bases. Germline V lookup: CDR1 MNHEY, CDR2 SMNVEV (reference sequence). The ends lost 3 bases at V and 5 bases at J; junction bases unmatched: 18. The CDR3 has 19 amino acids. The CDR3 here is CASSFFPAPQRGVEDTQYF. CDR3 coding DNA: TGTGCCAGCAGTTTTTTCCCCGCCCCCCAGCGGGGGGTTGAAGATACGCAGTATTTT.

This chain connects TRBV5-4 to TRBJ2-6, with 9 bases matching TRBD1. Looked up from germline, CDR1 is SGHNT and CDR2 is YYREEE (reference sequence). Trimming removed 3 bases from V and 1 base from J; junction bases left unmatched: 8. The CDR3 is made up of 18 amino acids. The DNA of the CDR3 is TGTGCCAGCAGCTCCCCCGGGACAGGGCATTCTGGGGCCAACGTCCTGACTTTC. Amino acids: CASSSPGTGHSGANVLTF.

This chain uses TRBV4-1 with TRBJ2-5, with 10 bases fitting TRBD2. This CDR3 has 14 amino acids. V shed 2 bases, J shed 5 bases, and the junction held 2 bases outside the gene matches. Germline values: CDR1 MGHRA, CDR2 YSYEKL. The CDR3 loop is CASSQQTSGETQYF. The DNA of the CDR3 is TGCGCCAGCAGCCAACAGACTAGCGGGGAGACCCAGTACTTC.

This chain uses TRBV4-1 with TRBJ1-2, with 10 bases identical to TRBD1. Germline V gene lookup returns CDR1 MGHRA and CDR2 YSYEKL. CDR3 length: 15 residues. V gave up 4 bases and J gave up 2 bases; unmatched junction bases: 4. The CDR3 sequence: CASSPETGGNYGYTF. CDR3 nucleotide sequence: TGCGCCAGCAGCCCAGAGACAGGGGGCAACTATGGCTACACCTTC.

This clone has more than one count but fewer than ten. The rearrangement links TRBV6-1 to TRBJ1-1, with unresolved D. CDR1 and CDR2 (germline): MNHNS, SASEGT. Trimming cost V 10 bases and J 6 bases, with 18 bases left between them. CDR3 size: 13 residues. The CDR3 protein is CANAGPFSAEAFF. CDR3 sequence (DNA): TGTGCCAATGCGGGTCCTTTCAGCGCTGAAGCTTTCTTT.